Listed below are T cell receptor beta chains from one sample, sequenced in a study of T-cell reconstitution after alpha-beta-depleted transplantation in children. MiXCR, run by TCRdb on the PCR reads, gives a single entry per CDR3 protein. The sample has hundreds of thousands of distinct CDR3 sequences; around 13% are singletons. The source was PBMCs, collected before TCRalphabeta/CD19-depleted stem cell transplant. These receptors were collected from a girl aged 2 to 9 with congenital amegakaryocytic thrombocytopenia, due to receive a stem cell transplant. The CDR3 runs from the conserved cysteine through the conserved F or W. D genes are given only for firm matches. Part of the rows lack a size; the others show once, few, many or a class for expanded clones.

D	size	V	J	CDR3
.	.	TRBV28	TRBJ2-3	CASSFGGGARDTQYF
.	few	TRBV12-3/TRBV12-4	TRBJ2-7	CASCSTGVSYEQYF
TRBD2	many	TRBV6-1	TRBJ2-7	CASGGLAGAWYEQYF
.	few	TRBV2	TRBJ1-5	CASSETRTTSNQPQHF
.	.	TRBV5-8	TRBJ1-1	CASSKQVLGFPEAFF
.	few	TRBV7-8	TRBJ2-5	CASSTNLGTQYF
.	many	TRBV12-3/TRBV12-4	TRBJ1-5	CASTTDSNQPQHF
TRBD1	many	TRBV11-2	TRBJ2-1	CASRQGQGGDEQFF
.	many	TRBV20-1	TRBJ2-7	CSASPTVGYEQYF
.	few	TRBV18	TRBJ1-5	CASSNNNQPQHF
TRBD2	.	TRBV12-3/TRBV12-4	TRBJ2-1	CASTPGLGNEQFF
.	many	TRBV20-1	TRBJ1-4	CSARMADTIATNEKLFF
TRBD2	many	TRBV7-2	TRBJ2-7	CASSLAGGKYEQYF
TRBD1	.	TRBV6-8	TRBJ2-3	CASSYPIRADRGATDTQYF
.	many	TRBV6-5	TRBJ2-2	CASSYSRAGELFF
.	few	TRBV27	TRBJ2-1	CASSNWSNEQFF
.	many	TRBV20-1	TRBJ2-7	CSARDNTYPSYEQYF
.	few	TRBV5-1	TRBJ2-1	CASSFGLGLPYNEQFF
TRBD1	few	TRBV6-5	TRBJ1-5	CASSYKARGIGNQPQHF
.	many	TRBV29-1	TRBJ2-1	CSAGGPSAYNEQFF
TRBD2	few	TRBV12-3/TRBV12-4	TRBJ2-1	CASSFPAGASEQFF
TRBD1	many	TRBV5-1	TRBJ2-3	CASTRTGTDTQYF
.	.	TRBV5-4	TRBJ2-7	CASSFADLYEQYF
.	many	TRBV25-1	TRBJ2-3	CASSEYSRFNADTQYF
.	once	TRBV5-1	TRBJ2-1	CASSFSSGYEQFF
.	few	TRBV5-1	TRBJ2-7	CASSLEASFYEQYF
TRBD2	few	TRBV20-1	TRBJ2-6	CSAEGLAAHSGANVLTF
.	many	TRBV29-1	TRBJ2-3	CSVDAGGTDTQYF
.	many	TRBV29-1	TRBJ2-7	CSVEIGGASPSYEQYF
TRBD1	few	TRBV5-1	TRBJ2-7	CASSPGQVIGHEQYF
.	few	TRBV12-5	TRBJ2-1	CASGSGTVPYNEQFF
TRBD1	few	TRBV9	TRBJ1-2	CASSATLTGGAWYGYTF
.	many	TRBV20-1	TRBJ2-5	CSVALGETQYF
.	few	TRBV6-5	TRBJ2-7	CASSRDSREQYF
.	few	TRBV14	TRBJ2-1	CASSQGHRRRGIDETYNEQFF
.	few	TRBV5-1	TRBJ2-5	CASSSLRREQETQYF
.	many	TRBV5-1	TRBJ2-7	CASSERVTYEQYF
TRBD2	many	TRBV5-1	TRBJ2-7	CASRQSGLEMHEQYF